Shown below are 24 T cell receptor beta chains from a single sample sequenced in a study of T cell clonotyping in hematopoietic cell transplantation. The method was immunoSEQ multiplex PCR; TCRdb's version includes in-frame clones alone and lacks a portion of them. The sample lists 25,000 to 35,000 clones, over 60% occurring once. Indicated time point: recipient sample about 28 days before transplant, after cytoreduction. This material consisted of peripheral blood mononuclear cells, taken before stem cell transplant. The receptors shown here come from a man over 45 with myelodysplastic syndrome. Some clones in this sample may be carry-over from other donors' samples.

This chain links TRBV28 with TRBJ2-5, with 9 bases that match TRBD2. The CDR3 has 15 residues. With V trimmed by 5 bases and J by 3 bases, 7 bases remained unmatched. Germline loops: CDR1 MDHEN, CDR2 SYDVKM. The CDR3 DNA is TGTGCCAGCAGTGACCCTCGCGGGGGGGAAGAGACCCAGTACTTC. Protein product: CASSDPRGGEETQYF.

The chain joins TRBV6-6 to TRBJ2-7; TRBD2 might be the D (6 bases). The CDR3 length is 15 residues. The germline V and J ends were trimmed by 2 bases and 2 bases, with 13 bases remaining between them. The germline CDR1 and CDR2 sequences are MNHNY and SVGAGI (reference sequence). The chain's CDR3 is CASSYEKRATYEQYF. The CDR3 nucleotides read TGTGCCAGCAGTTACGAAAAGCGGGCTACCTACGAGCAGTACTTC.

The genes are TRBV29-1 and TRBJ2-3; 11 positions agree with TRBD1. V dropped 0 bases and J dropped 5; count of bases not matched to a gene: 4. The V gene's germline CDR1 is SQVTM and CDR2 ANQGSEA. This CDR3 is 15 amino acids long. In nucleotides, the CDR3 is TGCAGCGTTGAAGAGAGGACAGGGGGCAGAGATACGCAGTATTTT. This sequence encodes CSVEERTGGRDTQYF.

The chain recombines TRBV4-3 with TRBJ2-2; either TRBD1 or TRBD2 may supply D (5 bases each). In germline, CDR1 is LGHNA, CDR2 YSLEER. The CDR3 spans 16 residues. Trimming removed 1 base from V and 1 base from J, with 10 bases in between. In nucleotides, the CDR3 is TGCGCCAGCAGCCAAGGTGGGACGGTGAACACCGGGGAGCTGTTTTTT. This sequence encodes CASSQGGTVNTGELFF.

The gene calls are TRBV30 and TRBJ2-7, with TRBD1 matching over 7 bases. Germline assignment: CDR1 GTSNPN and CDR2 SVGIG (reference sequence). There are 12 residues in the CDR3. With 4 bases clipped from V and 4 bases from J, the junction kept 4 bases outside the gene matches. Written as DNA, the CDR3 is TGTGCCTGGACCGCAGGGGGTTACGAGCAGTACTTC. As protein: CAWTAGGYEQYF. Supplemented by reference TRBV30 and TRBJ2-7, the full variable domain reads SQTIHQWPATLVQPVGSPLSLECTVEGTSNPNLYWYRQAAGRGLQLLFYSVGIGQISSEVPQNLSASRPQDRQFILSSKKLLLSDSGFYLCAWTAGGYEQYFGPGTRLTVT.

J is TRBJ1-2 and V is TRBV6-5; no reliable D call. Germline V gene data show CDR1 as MNHEY and CDR2 as SVGAGI. The CDR3 sequence is 12 residues long. Trimming removed 4 bases from V and 2 bases from J, with 5 bases in between. The DNA for the CDR3 is TGTGCCAGCAGTTCTGGCAACTATGGCTACACCTTC. This sequence encodes CASSSGNYGYTF.

This chain connects TRBV6-1 to TRBJ2-5, with 11 positions matching TRBD1. The CDR3 loop spans 13 amino acids. In germline, CDR1 is MNHNS, CDR2 SASEGT. The CDR3 sequence: CALDRGLGETQYF. CDR3 coding DNA: TGTGCTTTGGACAGGGGGCTGGGAGAGACCCAGTACTTC.

This clone was picked up a small number of times. The chain links TRBV29-1 to TRBJ1-1; D is undetermined. Germline CDR1 and CDR2: SQVTM and ANQGSEA. Trimming cost V 4 bases and J 1 base, with 4 bases left between them. The CDR3 consists of 11 residues. CDR3 loop: CSVGWNTEAFF. CDR3 nucleotides: TGCAGCGTTGGGTGGAACACTGAAGCTTTCTTT.

This clone was detected only once. The chain joins TRBV14 to TRBJ2-2; D not certain. Trimming removed 1 base at V and 5 bases at J, with 11 bases between. Germline assignment: CDR1 SGHDN and CDR2 FVKESK. This CDR3 contains 15 residues. This CDR3 is CASSQVYGPTGELFF. The CDR3 DNA reads as TGTGCCAGCAGCCAAGTTTATGGGCCAACCGGGGAGCTGTTTTTT.

The rearrangement uses TRBV6-1 and TRBJ1-4; D remains ambiguous. V was shortened by 4 bases and J by 7 bases, with 16 bases between the two germline ends. Per germline, CDR1 MNHNS and CDR2 SASEGT. This CDR3 comprises 15 residues. CDR3 loop: CASSVSQAIGEKLFF. DNA of the CDR3: TGTGCCAGCAGTGTATCCCAGGCCATAGGTGAAAAACTGTTTTTT.

The chain combines TRBV30 with TRBJ1-6; no clear D gene. V lost 5 bases, J lost 12 bases, and 14 bases lay in between. The CDR3 runs to 12 residues. Germline V gene lookup returns CDR1 GTSNPN and CDR2 SVGIG (reference sequence). The CDR3, as DNA: TGTGCCTGGCGTCGGGAGGTTGGACCCCTCCACTTT. Translated: CAWRREVGPLHF.

V is TRBV28 and J is TRBJ2-2; 7 bases agree with TRBD1. The CDR3 is made up of 16 amino acids. Germline V gene data show CDR1 as MDHEN and CDR2 as SYDVKM. Trimming took 4 bases from V and 1 from J; bases not matched to a gene: 6. CDR3 residues: CASSSRDSQNTGELFF. DNA of the CDR3: TGTGCCAGCAGTTCTCGGGACAGTCAGAACACCGGGGAGCTGTTTTTT.

The V and J genes are TRBV25-1 and TRBJ1-2; the D gene is possibly TRBD1 (5 bases). V dropped 1 base and J dropped 7 bases, with 16 bases sitting between them. Germline V lookup: CDR1 MGHDK, CDR2 SYGVNS. This CDR3 has 15 residues. CDR3 residues: CASSESRATGLGYTF. CDR3 bases: TGTGCCAGCAGTGAATCCCGCGCAACAGGTCTTGGCTACACCTTC.

The chain uses TRBV5-1 and TRBJ1-2; D call uncertain. Per the germline V gene, CDR1 is SGHRS and CDR2 is YFSETQ. Trimming cost V 2 bases and J 2 bases, with 10 bases left between them. The CDR3 length is 14 residues. The CDR3 DNA follows: TGCGCCAGCAGCTTCCTGACGGTAAACTATGGCTACACCTTC. Translation gives CASSFLTVNYGYTF.

The chain uses TRBV30 and TRBJ2-5; D is uncertain. This CDR3 contains 13 residues. V was shortened by 7 bases and J by 1 base, with 13 bases between the two germline ends. Germline loops: CDR1 GTSNPN, CDR2 SVGIG (reference sequence). The CDR3 reads CASTVGAQETQYF. The CDR3 DNA reads TGTGCCTCCACCGTCGGAGCCCAAGAGACCCAGTACTTC.

This chain connects TRBV25-1 to TRBJ2-7, with TRBD1 matching 8 bases. V dropped 6 bases and J dropped 5; count of bases not matched to a gene: 9. The CDR3 extends over 14 amino acids. Germline lookup yields CDR1 MGHDK and CDR2 SYGVNS. The CDR3 bases are TGTGCCAGCAGCACCCGGGACAGGTTCCACGAGCAGTACTTC. It encodes CASSTRDRFHEQYF.

CDR3 sequence: CATSIFSLDTQYF. The CDR3 DNA reads TGTGCCACCTCGATTTTTTCCCTCGATACGCAGTATTTT. The chain uses TRBV6-1 and TRBJ2-3; D is unresolved. CDR3 length equals 13 residues. Trimming took 10 bases from V and 6 from J, leaving 17 bases between them. Germline V gene data show CDR1 as MNHNS and CDR2 as SASEGT.

This clone has more than one count but fewer than ten. V and J are TRBV28 and TRBJ2-7; D call uncertain. CDR1 is MDHEN and CDR2 is SYDVKM in the germline V gene. The V gene lost 3 bases and the J gene lost 4 bases, with 7 bases spanning the gap. This CDR3 contains 12 residues. DNA of the CDR3: TGTGCCAGCAGTTTTGTGGTATACGAGCAGTACTTC. Protein product: CASSFVVYEQYF.

The chain links TRBV6-5 to TRBJ1-2; possible D gene TRBD1, 6 bases. The CDR3 sequence is 16 residues long. Trimming removed 4 bases from V and 4 bases from J, with 19 bases in between. The germline gives CDR1 MNHEY, CDR2 SVGAGI. CDR3 in amino acids: CASSSTGGWASYGYTF. The CDR3 DNA is TGTGCCAGCAGTTCCACGGGGGGCTGGGCTAGCTATGGCTACACCTTC.

The J gene is TRBJ2-7, the V gene TRBV6-5; D is unclear. Trimming removed 6 bases from V and 2 bases from J, with 14 bases in between. The germline CDR1 and CDR2 sequences are MNHEY and SVGAGI. CDR3 length: 14 residues. The CDR3 protein is CASSLGYGTYEQYF. CDR3 in DNA: TGTGCCAGCAGCCTCGGTTATGGGACCTACGAGCAGTACTTC.

The rearrangement uses TRBV5-1 and TRBJ1-2, with 9 bases that match TRBD1. The trim removed 3 bases at V and 4 bases at J, leaving 4 bases unmatched. The CDR3 runs to 14 residues. Looked up from germline, CDR1 is SGHRS and CDR2 is YFSETQ. In DNA form, the CDR3 reads TGCGCCAGCAGCTCGGGACAGGGTCTCTATGGCTACACCTTC. Its translation: CASSSGQGLYGYTF.

This chain connects TRBV5-1 to TRBJ1-2; the match to TRBD1 covers 7 bases. Germline V gene lookup returns CDR1 SGHRS and CDR2 YFSETQ. V lost 0 bases, J lost 0 bases, and 8 bases stayed unmatched. This CDR3 is built from 17 residues. CDR3 bases: TGCGCCAGCAGCTTGGGAGACAGGGCCGTCCCTAACTATGGCTACACCTTC. Amino acid sequence: CASSLGDRAVPNYGYTF.

The gene calls are TRBV6-5 and TRBJ2-2; D is unclear. Germline CDR1 MNHEY, CDR2 SVGAGI. The V and J ends lost 6 bases and 6 bases respectively, with 8 bases between them. This CDR3 region has 12 residues. The CDR3 nucleotides read TGTGCCAGCAGGCTAGGTGCCGGGGAGCTGTTTTTT. Its protein product is CASRLGAGELFF.

The V gene is TRBV30, the J gene TRBJ2-7, with 9 bases identical to TRBD1. The CDR3 runs 13 residues. Germline CDR1 and CDR2: GTSNPN and SVGIG (reference sequence). After removal of 3 bases from V and 4 bases from J, the junction contained 4 bases not matched to a gene. The CDR3 sequence is CAWRGDREYEQYF. DNA of the CDR3: TGTGCCTGGAGAGGGGACAGGGAATACGAGCAGTACTTC.